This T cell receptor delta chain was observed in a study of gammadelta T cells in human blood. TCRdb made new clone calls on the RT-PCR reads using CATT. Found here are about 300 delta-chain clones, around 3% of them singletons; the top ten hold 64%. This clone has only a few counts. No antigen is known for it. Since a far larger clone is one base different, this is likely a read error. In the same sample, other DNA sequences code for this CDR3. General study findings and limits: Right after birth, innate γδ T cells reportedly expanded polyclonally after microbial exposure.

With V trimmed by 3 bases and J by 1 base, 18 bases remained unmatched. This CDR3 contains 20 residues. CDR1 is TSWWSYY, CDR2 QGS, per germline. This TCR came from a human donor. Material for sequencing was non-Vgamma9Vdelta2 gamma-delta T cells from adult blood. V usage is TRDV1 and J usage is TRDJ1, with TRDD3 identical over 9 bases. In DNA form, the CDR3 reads TGTGCTCTTGGGGAGCAGGGGATCTGGTACTGGGGGAGAATCACCGATAAACTCATCTTT. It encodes CALGEQGIWYWGRITDKLIF.